Listed here are 12 T cell receptor beta chains from one sample, sequenced in a study of blood T cell repertoires in COVID-19. Produced via immunoSEQ multiplex PCR; TCRdb's table is partial and in-frame only. The repertoire holds roughly 53,000 clones, with 90% as singletons. Sequencing input: peripheral blood. The receptors shown here come from a middle-aged woman with active COVID-19.

The rearrangement links TRBV15 to TRBJ1-5; D gene uncertain. Germline V gene data show CDR1 as LNHNV and CDR2 as YYDKDF (reference sequence). The V gene lost 0 bases and the J gene lost 6 bases, with 15 bases spanning the gap. This CDR3 contains 16 residues. The CDR3 loop is CATSRDLWGTSQPQHF. In DNA, the CDR3 is TGTGCCACCAGCAGAGACTTGTGGGGTACTAGTCAGCCCCAGCATTTT.

The J gene is TRBJ2-1, the V gene TRBV18, with D tentatively TRBD1 (5 bases). CDR1 and CDR2 from the germline V gene are KGHSH and LQKENI. The CDR3 sequence is 13 residues long. V shed 3 bases and J shed 7 bases, with 10 bases lying between them. The CDR3, as DNA: TGTGCCAGCTCACCCATTTCAGGGAATGAGCAGTTCTTC. This codes for CASSPISGNEQFF. Full variable domain (outside the CDR3, taken from reference TRBV18 and TRBJ2-1): NAGVMQNPRHLVRRRGQEARLRCSPMKGHSHVYWYRQLPEEGLKFMVYLQKENIIDESGMPKERFSAEFPKEGPSILRIQQVVRGDSAAYFCASSPISGNEQFFGPGTRLTVL.

This chain links TRBV19 with TRBJ1-1; D remains unclear. The germline V gene encodes CDR1 LNHDA and CDR2 SQIVND (reference sequence). There are 17 residues in the CDR3. V lost 4 bases and J 1 base, leaving 19 bases between the germline ends. This CDR3 is CASSTPATIGGNTEAFF. For the CDR3, the DNA is TGTGCCAGTAGTACCCCGGCGACGATAGGAGGGAACACTGAAGCTTTCTTT.

The rearrangement joins TRBV9 to TRBJ1-5; 8 positions agree with TRBD1. V lost 1 base and J lost 9; bases outside the gene matches: 6. The CDR3 is 14 residues long. From germline, CDR1 is SGDLS and CDR2 YYNGEE. CDR3 residues: CASSVSGTGWPQHF. The CDR3 DNA reads TGTGCCAGCAGCGTATCCGGGACAGGTTGGCCCCAGCATTTT.

The chain carries TRBV9 and TRBJ2-3; TRBD2 matches 13 bases. V was pared by 4 bases and J by 11 bases, with 7 bases of the junction left unmatched. Germline values: CDR1 SGDLS, CDR2 YYNGEE. The length of the CDR3 is 14 residues. The CDR3 loop reads CASSTRTSGGLQYF. In nucleotides, the CDR3 is TGTGCCAGCAGCACCAGGACTAGCGGGGGATTGCAGTATTTT.

The V gene is TRBV5-1, the J gene TRBJ1-1, with TRBD1 identical over 7 bases. The CDR3 totals 13 residues. In germline, CDR1 is SGHRS, CDR2 YFSETQ. The trim removed 4 bases at V and 8 bases at J, leaving 8 bases unmatched. The CDR3 DNA is TGCGCCAGCAGCCTGGGACAGATAGAAGAAGCTTTCTTT. Translation gives CASSLGQIEEAFF.

The rearrangement uses TRBV5-1 and TRBJ2-1, with TRBD2 matching 10 bases. Unmatched junction bases numbered 7, after V lost 0 bases and J lost 10 bases. CDR3 length: 15 amino acids. Germline V CDR1 and CDR2: SGHRS, YFSETQ. For the CDR3, the DNA is TGCGCCAGCAGCTTGGATGGACTAGCGGTGAAGGAGCAGTTCTTC. Protein product: CASSLDGLAVKEQFF.

The chain couples TRBV5-8 to TRBJ2-3; 11 bases agree with TRBD1. Looked up from germline, CDR1 is SGHTS and CDR2 is YDEGEE. Unmatched junction bases numbered 12, after V lost 4 bases and J lost 2 bases. CDR3 length: 18 residues. CDR3 amino acids: CASSPSVGQGGTTDTQYF. The CDR3 coding sequence is TGTGCCAGCAGCCCGTCCGTGGGACAGGGGGGTACCACAGATACGCAGTATTTT. Using reference TRBV5-8 and TRBJ2-3 for the parts outside the CDR3, the full variable domain is EAGVTQSPTHLIKTRGQQATLRCSPISGHTSVYWYQQALGLGLQFLLWYDEGEERNRGNFPPRFSGRQFPNYSSELNVNALELEDSALYLCASSPSVGQGGTTDTQYFGPGTRLTVL.

This clone was recorded once. This chain links TRBV13 with TRBJ1-1; 7 bases fit TRBD1. This CDR3 contains 14 residues. CDR1 is PRHDT and CDR2 is FYEKMQ in the germline V gene (reference sequence). With V trimmed by 5 bases and J by 5 bases, 8 bases remained unmatched. The DNA for the CDR3 is TGTGCCAGCAGCCAGGGACAGAGTGGAACTGAAGCTTTCTTT. Translation gives CASSQGQSGTEAFF. The variable domain in full, completed from reference TRBV13 and TRBJ1-1, reads AAGVIQSPRHLIKEKRETATLKCYPIPRHDTVYWYQQGPGQDPQFLISFYEKMQSDKGSIPDRFSAQQFSDYHSELNMSSLELGDSALYFCASSQGQSGTEAFFGQGTRLTVV.

This chain joins TRBV7-2 and TRBJ1-4; D unresolved. Looked up from germline, CDR1 is SGHTA and CDR2 is FQGNSA. Trimming shortened V by 4 bases and J by 5 bases, and 8 bases separated the two germline ends. The CDR3 sequence is 13 residues long. CDR3 sequence reads: CASSYPRNEKLFF. The CDR3 nucleotides read TGTGCCAGCAGCTACCCTCGGAATGAAAAACTGTTTTTT.

V gene TRBV7-2 combines with J gene TRBJ2-7; D is possibly TRBD2 (7 bases). This CDR3 contains 15 residues. The germline CDR1 and CDR2 sequences are SGHTA and FQGNSA. V lost 5 bases to trimming and J lost 4 bases, with 18 bases between them. The CDR3 protein is CASSGGGASRYEQYF. The CDR3 DNA sequence: TGTGCCAGCAGCGGAGGGGGGGCCTCAAGGTACGAGCAGTACTTC.

The rearrangement links TRBV5-1 to TRBJ2-1; 7 bases are a match to TRBD2. Germline assignment: CDR1 SGHRS and CDR2 YFSETQ. V dropped 4 bases and J dropped 5; count of bases not matched to a gene: 6. The CDR3 is 14 residues long. The CDR3 region is CASSPGLTDNEQFF. The CDR3 bases are TGCGCCAGCAGCCCGGGACTAACCGACAATGAGCAGTTCTTC.